This T cell receptor beta chain was captured in a study of blood T cell repertoires in COVID-19. Background on the study: COVID-19 samples collected from the United States, Italy and Spain covered acute and convalescent phases.

The authors' processing: Researchers report that nucleated cell counts were estimated from reference gene primer amplification. Clones were sequenced by immunoSEQ multiplex PCR, and TCRdb holds only the in-frame ones, with some missing. Clone size and the V and J calls come from that table; the DNA yielded D and trimming. This table holds about 160,000 clones, 60% to 85% found once. Germline CDR1 reads GTSNPN; CDR2 reads SVGIG (reference sequence). Trimming removed 2 bases from V and 1 base from J, with 17 bases in between. The CDR3 covers 16 residues. Sequenced material: peripheral blood. The TCR originated in a woman aged 55-70 years with COVID-19, enrolled during active disease. The chain is built from TRBV30 and TRBJ1-1; a weak D match, TRBD1 (6 bases). CDR3 DNA: TGTGCCTGGAGTCGAACCGCAGGGGAATGGAACACTGAAGCTTTCTTT. Translated: CAWSRTAGEWNTEAFF.